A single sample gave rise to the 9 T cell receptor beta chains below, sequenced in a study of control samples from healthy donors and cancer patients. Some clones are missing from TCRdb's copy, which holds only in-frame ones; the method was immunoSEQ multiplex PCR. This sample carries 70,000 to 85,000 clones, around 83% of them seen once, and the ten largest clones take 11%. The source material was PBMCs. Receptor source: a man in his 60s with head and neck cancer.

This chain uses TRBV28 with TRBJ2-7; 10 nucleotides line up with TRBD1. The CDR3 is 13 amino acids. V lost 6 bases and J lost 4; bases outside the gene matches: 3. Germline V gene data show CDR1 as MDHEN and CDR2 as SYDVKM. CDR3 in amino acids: CASSLGQGYEQYF. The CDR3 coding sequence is TGTGCCAGCAGCTTGGGACAGGGGTACGAGCAGTACTTC.

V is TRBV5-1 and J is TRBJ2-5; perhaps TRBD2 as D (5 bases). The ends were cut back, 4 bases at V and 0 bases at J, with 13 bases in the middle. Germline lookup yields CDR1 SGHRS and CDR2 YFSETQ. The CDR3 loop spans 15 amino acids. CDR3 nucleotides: TGCGCCAGCAGCAGACTCCGGGGAGACCAAGAGACCCAGTACTTC. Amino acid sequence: CASSRLRGDQETQYF.

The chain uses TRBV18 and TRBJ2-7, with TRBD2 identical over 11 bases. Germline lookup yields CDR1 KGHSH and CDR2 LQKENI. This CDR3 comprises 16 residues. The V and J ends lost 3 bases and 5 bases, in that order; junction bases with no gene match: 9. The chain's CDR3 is CASSPLLAGESHEQYF. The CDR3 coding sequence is TGTGCCAGCTCACCGCTACTAGCGGGAGAATCCCACGAGCAGTACTTC.

CDR3 sequence: CASSQLSGNLNTEAFF. CDR3 DNA: TGCGCCAGCAGTCAATTATCAGGGAATCTGAACACTGAAGCTTTCTTT. The rearrangement links TRBV23-1 to TRBJ1-1, with D maybe TRBD1 (5 bases). TRBV23-1 is assigned to the ORF class and has an uncertain function. V dropped 1 base and J dropped 0 bases, with 12 bases sitting between them. There are 16 residues in the CDR3.

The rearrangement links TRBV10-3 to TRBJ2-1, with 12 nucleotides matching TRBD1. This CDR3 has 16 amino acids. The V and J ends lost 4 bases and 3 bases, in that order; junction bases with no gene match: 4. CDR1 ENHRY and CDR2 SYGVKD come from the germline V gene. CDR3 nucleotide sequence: TGTGCCATCAGTGCCGGGACAGGGGGCCTCTACAATGAGCAGTTCTTC. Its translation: CAISAGTGGLYNEQFF.

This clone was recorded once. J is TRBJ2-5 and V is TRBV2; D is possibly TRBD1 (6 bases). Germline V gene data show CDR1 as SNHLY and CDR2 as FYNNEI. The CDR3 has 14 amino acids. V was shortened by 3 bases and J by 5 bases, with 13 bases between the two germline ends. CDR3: CASSEQGREETQYF. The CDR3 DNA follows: TGTGCCAGCAGTGAGCAGGGGCGCGAGGAGACCCAGTACTTC.

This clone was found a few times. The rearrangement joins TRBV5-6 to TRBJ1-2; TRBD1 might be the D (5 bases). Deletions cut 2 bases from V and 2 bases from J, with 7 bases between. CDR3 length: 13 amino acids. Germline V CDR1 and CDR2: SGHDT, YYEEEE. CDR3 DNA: TGTGCCAGCAGCTTTGGGGGGAACTATGGCTACACCTTC. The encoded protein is CASSFGGNYGYTF.

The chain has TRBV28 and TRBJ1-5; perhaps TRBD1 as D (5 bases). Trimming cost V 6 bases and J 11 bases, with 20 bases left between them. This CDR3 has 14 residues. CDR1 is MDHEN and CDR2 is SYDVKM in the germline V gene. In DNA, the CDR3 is TGTGCCAGCAGCCCGGGACGGGGGAGGATGGCCCAGCATTTT. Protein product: CASSPGRGRMAQHF.

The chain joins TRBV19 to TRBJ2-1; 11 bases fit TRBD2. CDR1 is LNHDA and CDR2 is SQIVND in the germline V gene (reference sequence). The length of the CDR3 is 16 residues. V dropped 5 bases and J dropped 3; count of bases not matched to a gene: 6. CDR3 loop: CASSSGTSGYYNEQFF. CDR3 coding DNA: TGTGCCAGTAGTTCAGGGACTAGCGGATACTACAATGAGCAGTTCTTC. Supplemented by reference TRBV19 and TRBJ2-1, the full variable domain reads DGGITQSPKYLFRKEGQNVTLSCEQNLNHDAMYWYRQDPGQGLRLIYYSQIVNDFQKGDIAEGYSVSREKKESFPLTVTSAQKNPTAFYLCASSSGTSGYYNEQFFGPGTRLTVL.